This record concerns one TCR beta chain sequence. This table comes from immunoSEQ multiplex PCR, and its TCRdb copy is limited to in-frame clones, with some not included. The repertoire holds some 80,000 clones, with 80% to 85% as singletons. These data are taken from a study of T cell clones after liver transplantation. CDR1 SNHLY and CDR2 FYNNEI come from the germline V gene. V shed 5 bases and J shed 0 bases, with 8 bases lying between them. This CDR3 has 14 amino acids. CD3+CD4+ and CD3+CD8+ cells were FACS-sorted from thawed unstimulated PBMCs. The chain couples TRBV2 to TRBJ1-5; possible D gene TRBD1, 5 bases. This sequence was found in a human patient who received a liver transplant. The T cells may partly be graft donor cells. Sequenced material: CD4+ T cells from blood, taken 48 months after liver transplant. CDR3 region: CASSRGFSNQPQHF. CDR3 in DNA: TGTGCCAGCAGTCGGGGGTTTAGCAATCAGCCCCAGCATTTT.